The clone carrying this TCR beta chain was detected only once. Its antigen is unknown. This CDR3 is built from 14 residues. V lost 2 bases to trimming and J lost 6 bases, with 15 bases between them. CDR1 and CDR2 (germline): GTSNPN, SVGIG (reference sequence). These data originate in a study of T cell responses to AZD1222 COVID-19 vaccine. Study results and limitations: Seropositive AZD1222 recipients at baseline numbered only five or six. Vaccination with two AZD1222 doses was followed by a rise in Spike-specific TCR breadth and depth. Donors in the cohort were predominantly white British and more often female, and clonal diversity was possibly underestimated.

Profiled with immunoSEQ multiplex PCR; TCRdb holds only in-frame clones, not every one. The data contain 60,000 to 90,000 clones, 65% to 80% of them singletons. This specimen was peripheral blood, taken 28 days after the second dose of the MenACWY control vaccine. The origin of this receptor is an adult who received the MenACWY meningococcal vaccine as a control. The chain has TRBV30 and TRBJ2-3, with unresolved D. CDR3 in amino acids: CAWSLPGGWDTQYF. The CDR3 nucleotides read TGTGCCTGGAGTCTCCCGGGTGGCTGGGATACGCAGTATTTT.